This T cell receptor beta chain was sequenced for a study of CD8+ T cells in alopecia areata. This clone has just a few counts. Reverse transcription of extracted RNA yielded cDNA, which provided the sequencing template. The data were produced by immunoSEQ multiplex PCR, yet TCRdb's version contains in-frame clones alone and is incomplete. The sample includes 150,000 to 200,000 clones, approximately 57% of them seen just once. The V gene's germline CDR1 is SQVTM and CDR2 ANQGSEA. V was clipped by 4 bases and J by 1 base, with 10 bases between them. CDR3 length: 14 amino acids. As to treatment: oral pan-JAK inhibitor, 5-10 mg twice daily.

The chain links TRBV29-1 to TRBJ2-2; no clear D. This TCR was sampled from a human donor with alopecia areata. This sample comprised CD4+ T cells sorted from blood, obtained at week 24, from a patient treated with tofacitinib. The CDR3 protein is CSVGVARNTGELFF. The CDR3 DNA sequence: TGCAGCGTTGGGGTAGCTCGGAACACCGGGGAGCTGTTTTTT.